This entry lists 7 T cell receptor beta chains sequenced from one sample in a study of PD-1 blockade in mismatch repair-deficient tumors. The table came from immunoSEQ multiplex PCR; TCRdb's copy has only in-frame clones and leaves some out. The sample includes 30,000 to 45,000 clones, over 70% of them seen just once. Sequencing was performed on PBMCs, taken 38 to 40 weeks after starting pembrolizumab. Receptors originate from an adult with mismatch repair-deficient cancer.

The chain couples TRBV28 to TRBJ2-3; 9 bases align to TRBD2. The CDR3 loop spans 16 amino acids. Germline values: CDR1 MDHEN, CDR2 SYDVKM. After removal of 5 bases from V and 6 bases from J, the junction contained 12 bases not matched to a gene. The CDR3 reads CASSPSGSGSGDTQYF. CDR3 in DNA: TGTGCCAGCAGTCCCAGTGGTAGCGGGAGTGGTGATACGCAGTATTTT.

This CDR3 reads CASSYFGGAAHEQFF. CDR3 bases: TGTGCCAGCAGTTACTTCGGGGGGGCTGCCCATGAGCAGTTCTTC. This sequence joins TRBV6-5 and TRBJ2-1; 8 nucleotides line up with TRBD2. With 1 base clipped from V and 8 bases from J, the junction kept 7 bases outside the gene matches. There are 15 residues in the CDR3. Germline CDR1 MNHEY, CDR2 SVGAGI.

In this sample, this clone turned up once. The CDR3 reads CASSLPTAGEDTQYF. In DNA form, the CDR3 reads TGCGCCAGCAGCTTGCCCACAGCGGGAGAAGATACGCAGTATTTT. The chain is built from TRBV5-1 and TRBJ2-3; 8 positions match TRBD2. The trim removed 1 base at V and 5 bases at J, leaving 6 bases unmatched. This CDR3 region has 15 residues. The germline V gene encodes CDR1 SGHRS and CDR2 YFSETQ.

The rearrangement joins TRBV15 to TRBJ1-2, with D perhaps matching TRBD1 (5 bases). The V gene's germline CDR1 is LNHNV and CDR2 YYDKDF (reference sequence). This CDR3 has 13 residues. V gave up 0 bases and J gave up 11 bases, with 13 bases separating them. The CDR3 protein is CATSRDGARVYTF. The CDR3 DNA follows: TGTGCCACCAGCAGAGATGGGGCCCGAGTGTACACCTTC.

The CDR3 nucleotides read TGCAGCGTCCCGACTAGCGGGAGCACAGATACGCAGTATTTT. It translates to CSVPTSGSTDTQYF. The chain couples TRBV29-1 to TRBJ2-3; 10 bases line up with TRBD2. Germline CDR1 is SQVTM and CDR2 is ANQGSEA. This CDR3 region has 14 residues. J was trimmed by 0 bases and V by 6 bases; bases with no gene match: 3.

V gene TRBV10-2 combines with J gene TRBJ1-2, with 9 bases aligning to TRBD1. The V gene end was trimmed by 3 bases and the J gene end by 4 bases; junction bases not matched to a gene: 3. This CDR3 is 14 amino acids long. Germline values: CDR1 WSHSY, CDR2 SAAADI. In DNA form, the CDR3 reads TGCGCCAGCAGTGATACAGGGGGCGGCTATGGCTACACCTTC. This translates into CASSDTGGGYGYTF.

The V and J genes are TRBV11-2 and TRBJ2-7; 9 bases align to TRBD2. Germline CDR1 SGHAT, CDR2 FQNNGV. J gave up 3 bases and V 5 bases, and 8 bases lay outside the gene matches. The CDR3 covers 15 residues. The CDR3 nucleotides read TGTGCCAGCAGCCTTAGCGGGAGCTACCTCTACGAGCAGTACTTC. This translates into CASSLSGSYLYEQYF.